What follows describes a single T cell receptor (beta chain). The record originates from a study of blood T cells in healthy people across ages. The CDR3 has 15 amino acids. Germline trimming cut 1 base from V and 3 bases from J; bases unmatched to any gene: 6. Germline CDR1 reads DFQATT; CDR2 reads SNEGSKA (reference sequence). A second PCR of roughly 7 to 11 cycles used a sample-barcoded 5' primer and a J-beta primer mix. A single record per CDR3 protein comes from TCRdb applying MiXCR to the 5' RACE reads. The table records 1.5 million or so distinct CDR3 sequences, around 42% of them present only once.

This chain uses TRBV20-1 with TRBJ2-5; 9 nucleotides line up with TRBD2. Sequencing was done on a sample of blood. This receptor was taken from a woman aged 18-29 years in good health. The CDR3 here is CSARGLTSGKETQYF. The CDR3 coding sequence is TGCAGTGCTAGAGGCCTGACTAGCGGAAAAGAGACCCAGTACTTC.